Listed below are T cell receptor beta chains from one sample, sequenced in a study of cytomegalovirus exposure and HLA in healthy donors. Sequencing was performed with immunoSEQ multiplex PCR; in TCRdb, only in-frame clones are kept and a portion is missing. The repertoire holds approximately 88,000 clones, around 78% seen once, with 5% to 7% in the top ten. Sequences were obtained from PBMCs. These TCRs come from a man between 18 and 35 years old in good health and CMV-seropositive. CDR3s include the opening cysteine and the closing phenylalanine or tryptophan. The order of the fields is clone size, V gene, J gene, D gene, CDR3 DNA, CDR3 protein. A D gene is named only where the DNA matches it firmly. The size entry is marked missing in some rows and otherwise reads once, few, many or a size class.

NA	TRBV28	TRBJ1-2	NA	TGTGCCAGCAGTCGGACGGCCGGGGATGGCTACACCTTC	CASSRTAGDGYTF
NA	TRBV28	TRBJ1-2	TRBD1	TGTGCCAGCAGTGTACAGGGGAGGAAAGGTGGCTACACCTTC	CASSVQGRKGGYTF
NA	TRBV7-3	TRBJ2-2	NA	TGTGCCAGCAGCTCACAGGGTCCCGGGGAGCTGTTTTTT	CASSSQGPGELFF
NA	TRBV6-5	TRBJ1-2	NA	TGTGCCAGCAGTTACAGTCGCGCGTATAACTATGGCTACACCTTC	CASSYSRAYNYGYTF
NA	TRBV25-1	TRBJ2-7	TRBD1	TGTGCCAGCAAACCGGGACAGAGCTACGAGCAGTACTTC	CASKPGQSYEQYF
NA	TRBV7-2	TRBJ2-7	NA	TGTGCCAGCAGCCAGGGGCTGCTCGGCGAGCAGTACTTC	CASSQGLLGEQYF
NA	TRBV7-8	TRBJ2-2	TRBD2	TGTGCCAGCAGCTACCCCGATAGCGGGAGCGGCACCGGGGAGCTGTTTTTT	CASSYPDSGSGTGELFF
NA	TRBV5-1	TRBJ2-7	TRBD2	TGCGCCAGCAGCTTTGCGGGAGGAGGGGACGAGCAGTACTTC	CASSFAGGGDEQYF
NA	TRBV28	TRBJ2-3	NA	TGTGCCAGCAGCCCTGGACTAAAAGGCACAGATACGCAGTATTTT	CASSPGLKGTDTQYF
NA	TRBV7-9	TRBJ2-7	TRBD2	TGTGCCAGCAGCCAGACTAGCGGCGTCTCCTACGAGCAGTACTTC	CASSQTSGVSYEQYF
NA	TRBV6-5	TRBJ2-7	NA	TGTGCCAGCAGACCCGAAGGCGGCAGGGCCTACGAGCAGTACTTC	CASRPEGGRAYEQYF
NA	TRBV29-1	TRBJ2-1	TRBD2	TGCAGCGGGGCGATACTAGCGGACTCCTACAATGAGCAGTTCTTC	CSGAILADSYNEQFF
few	TRBV4-2	TRBJ2-1	TRBD2	TGTGCCAGCGACCAGGGACTAGGGCTCAATGAGCAGTTCTTC	CASDQGLGLNEQFF
NA	TRBV2	TRBJ2-7	NA	TGTGCCAGCAGCGCGGACATATCCTACGAGCAGTACTTC	CASSADISYEQYF
NA	TRBV5-1	TRBJ2-2	TRBD2	TGCGCCAGCACCCTACCGACTAGCGGGAACACCGGGGAGCTGTTTTTT	CASTLPTSGNTGELFF
NA	TRBV12-5	TRBJ2-1	TRBD2	TGTGCTAGTGCTCCGGGACTATTCAATGAGCAGTTCTTC	CASAPGLFNEQFF
NA	TRBV7-3	TRBJ2-1	NA	TGTGCCAGCAGCTTAACGGGAGACGTAAATGAGCAGTTCTTC	CASSLTGDVNEQFF
NA	TRBV6-6	TRBJ1-1	NA	TGTGCCAGCAGTTACCCGGAGCCCCGAGCTTTCTTT	CASSYPEPRAFF
NA	TRBV2	TRBJ1-5	NA	TGTGCCAGCTCCCGCAGGGTTCGGAATCAGCCCCAGCATTTT	CASSRRVRNQPQHF
once	TRBV7-2	TRBJ1-2	NA	TGTGCCAGCAGCTTAGGGGTCGATTTCAGGGCTGGGTATGGCTACACCTTC	CASSLGVDFRAGYGYTF
NA	TRBV5-1	TRBJ2-3	TRBD2	TGCGCCAGCAGCCCCCTTCGAGCGGGAGGCACAGATACGCAGTATTTT	CASSPLRAGGTDTQYF
once	TRBV15	TRBJ2-2	TRBD1	TGTGCCACCAGCAGCAGGGGGCGAACCGGGGAGCTGTTTTTT	CATSSRGRTGELFF
NA	TRBV4-2	TRBJ2-1	NA	TGTGCCAGCAGCCAAGAGTCCAGAGGGAATGAGCAGTTCTTC	CASSQESRGNEQFF
NA	TRBV9	TRBJ1-1	NA	TGTGCCAGCAGCGTAACGGGAAACACTGAAGCTTTCTTT	CASSVTGNTEAFF
NA	TRBV19	TRBJ1-5	NA	TGTGCCAGTACCCAATCAGGCACCCTCGGCCAGCCCCAGCATTTT	CASTQSGTLGQPQHF
NA	TRBV9	TRBJ2-7	NA	TGTGCCAGCAGCCCGGGACTCAACCCCTACGAGCAGTACTTC	CASSPGLNPYEQYF
NA	TRBV27	TRBJ1-5	NA	TGTGCCAGCAGTTTTACAGGGAACAATCAGCCCCAGCATTTT	CASSFTGNNQPQHF
NA	TRBV5-1	TRBJ2-1	NA	TGCGCCAGCAGCGAACGAGCGGACAGCTACAATGAGCAGTTCTTC	CASSERADSYNEQFF
NA	TRBV27	TRBJ1-2	TRBD1	TGTGCCAGCAGACCTACAGGGGGCGTTAATGGCTACACCTTC	CASRPTGGVNGYTF
NA	TRBV2	TRBJ2-5	NA	TGTGCCAGCAGTGGGGGCCTCCAAGAGACCCAGTACTTC	CASSGGLQETQYF
NA	TRBV28	TRBJ1-2	TRBD1	TGTGCCAGCAGCCCCAACGACAGGGCCCGAGGCGACTATGGCTACACCTTC	CASSPNDRARGDYGYTF
NA	TRBV7-9	TRBJ2-7	NA	TGTGCCAGCAGCTCCCCCCCAGGCCGCAGCTCCTACGAGCAGTACTTC	CASSSPPGRSSYEQYF
once	TRBV10-1	TRBJ2-3	TRBD1	TGCGCCAGCGGTCCCGACAGGGGGACAGATACGCAGTATTTT	CASGPDRGTDTQYF
NA	TRBV18	TRBJ1-4	TRBD1	TGTGCCAGCTCAGAGGGGACAGCAAATGAAAAACTGTTTTTT	CASSEGTANEKLFF
NA	TRBV14	TRBJ2-2	TRBD1	TGTGCCAGCAGCCTTAAATATAGGGACAGCCAGTACACCGGGGAGCTGTTTTTT	CASSLKYRDSQYTGELFF
NA	TRBV2	TRBJ2-7	NA	TGTGCCAGCAATCCCCAGGTCGTGGCCTACGAGCAGTACTTC	CASNPQVVAYEQYF
once	TRBV27	TRBJ1-1	NA	TGTGCCAGCAGTTTTGGACAGCCACCGTATGAAGCTTTCTTT	CASSFGQPPYEAFF
NA	TRBV5-1	TRBJ2-1	TRBD1	TGCGCCAGCAGCTTGGACAGGGGGGCCGACGATGAGCAGTTCTTC	CASSLDRGADDEQFF
NA	TRBV10-3	TRBJ2-7	NA	TGTGCCATCAGTGCAGATTACGAGCAGTACTTC	CAISADYEQYF
few	TRBV18	TRBJ1-1	NA	TGTGCCAGCTCACTCCAGGGTGGCGTCACTCTGAACACTGAAGCTTTCTTT	CASSLQGGVTLNTEAFF
NA	TRBV2	TRBJ2-1	NA	TGTGCCACCGAGGAGCGTAGCTCCTACAATGAGCAGTTCTTC	CATEERSSYNEQFF
NA	TRBV27	TRBJ2-1	NA	TGTGCCAGCATTTCTGAGTACCATGAGCAGTTCTTC	CASISEYHEQFF
NA	TRBV4-1	TRBJ2-7	TRBD1	TGCGCCAGCAGCCAAGAAGCGAATCGGGGACAGCTCTACGAGCAGTACTTC	CASSQEANRGQLYEQYF
NA	TRBV9	TRBJ2-1	NA	TGTGCCAGCAGCGTCGACAGCAGAGGGCAGTTCTTC	CASSVDSRGQFF
once	TRBV27	TRBJ1-1	NA	TGTGCCAGCAGTTTGAGAATCATGAACACTGAAGCTTTCTTT	CASSLRIMNTEAFF
once	TRBV29-1	TRBJ2-7	NA	TGCAGCGTTGAAACAGCCTACGAGCAGTACTTC	CSVETAYEQYF
NA	TRBV5-4	TRBJ1-2	TRBD1	TGTGCCAGCAGCCTGGGGGACAGGACTAACTATGGCTACACCTTC	CASSLGDRTNYGYTF
NA	TRBV29-1	TRBJ2-3	NA	TGCAGCGTTGTTGACTACACAGATACGCAGTATTTT	CSVVDYTDTQYF
few	TRBV28	TRBJ2-7	NA	TGTGCCAGCGGCGGCGGCTACGAGCAGTACTTC	CASGGGYEQYF
NA	TRBV27	TRBJ2-7	TRBD2	TGTGCCAGCAGTTCGCTGGGGGGGAGCTACGAGCAGTACTTC	CASSSLGGSYEQYF
NA	TRBV6-1	TRBJ1-1	NA	TGTGCCAGCAGTAAGCACGATGAGGTGGTAGCTTTCTTT	CASSKHDEVVAFF
NA	TRBV2	TRBJ1-1	NA	TGTGCCAGCAGTCCTGGTTCGAGCGCTTTCTTT	CASSPGSSAFF
NA	TRBV6-5	TRBJ1-4	TRBD1	TGTGCCAGCAGTTACGGGGACAGGGCTGAAAAACTGTTTTTT	CASSYGDRAEKLFF
NA	TRBV20-1	TRBJ2-7	NA	TGCAGTGCTAGTGCCGGGTACGAGCAGTACTTC	CSASAGYEQYF
NA	TRBV6-5	TRBJ2-5	NA	TGTGCCAGCAGCAGGGACAACCAAGAGACCCAGTACTTC	CASSRDNQETQYF
NA	TRBV10-3	TRBJ1-5	TRBD1	TGTGCCATCAGTGAGTTCGGGACAGGGGGTCAGCCCCAGCATTTT	CAISEFGTGGQPQHF
NA	TRBV21-1	TRBJ1-5	NA	TGTGCCAGCAGCAAAAAGGGGGACAGAGACAATCAGCCCCAGCATTTT	CASSKKGDRDNQPQHF